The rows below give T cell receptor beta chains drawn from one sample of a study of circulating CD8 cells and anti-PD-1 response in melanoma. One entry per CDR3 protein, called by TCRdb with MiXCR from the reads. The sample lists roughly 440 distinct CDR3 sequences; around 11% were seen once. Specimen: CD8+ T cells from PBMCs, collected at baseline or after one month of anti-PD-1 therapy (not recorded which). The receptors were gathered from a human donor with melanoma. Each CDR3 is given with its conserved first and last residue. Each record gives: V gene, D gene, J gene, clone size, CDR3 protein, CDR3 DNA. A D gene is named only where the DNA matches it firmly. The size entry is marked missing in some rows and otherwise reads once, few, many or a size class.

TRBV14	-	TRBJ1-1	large	CASSQRDEIMNTEAFF	TGTGCCAGCAGCCAGCGGGACGAAATCATGAACACTGAAGCTTTCTTT
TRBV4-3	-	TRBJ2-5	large	CANDRFVGETQYF	TGCGCCAACGACCGGTTCGTTGGAGAGACCCAGTACTTC
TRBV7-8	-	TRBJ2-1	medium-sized	CASSILVSEQFF	TGTGCCAGCAGCATACTAGTAAGTGAGCAGTTCTTC
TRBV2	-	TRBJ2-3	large	CASSERAGISLDTQYF	TGTGCCAGCAGTGAAAGGGCGGGGATATCCCTAGATACGCAGTATTTT
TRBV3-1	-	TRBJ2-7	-	CASSHGDSYEQYF	TGTGCCAGCAGCCACGGAGATTCCTACGAGCAGTACTTC
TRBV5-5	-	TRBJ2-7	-	CASRTGNSYEQYF	TGTGCCAGCAGAACAGGCAACTCCTACGAGCAGTACTTC
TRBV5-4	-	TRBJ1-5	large	CASSLESAQPQHF	TGTGCCAGCAGCTTGGAGTCCGCCCAGCCCCAGCATTTT
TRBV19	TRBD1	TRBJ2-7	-	CASSITPGQVSYEQYF	TGTGCCAGTAGTATTACTCCGGGACAGGTTTCCTACGAGCAGTACTTC
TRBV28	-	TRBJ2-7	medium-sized	CASSFLPGSSYEQYF	TGTGCCAGCAGTTTTCTCCCGGGGAGCTCCTACGAGCAGTACTTC
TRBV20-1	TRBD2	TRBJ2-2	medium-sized	CSAASGSTGELFF	TGCAGTGCGGCGAGCGGGAGCACCGGGGAGCTGTTTTTT
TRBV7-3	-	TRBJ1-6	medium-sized	CASSLGRSGYNSPLHF	TGTGCCAGCAGCCTCGGGAGGTCAGGGTATAATTCACCCCTCCACTTT
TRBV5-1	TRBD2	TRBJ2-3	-	CASSTGLAGGRQYF	TGCGCCAGCAGCACAGGACTAGCGGGGGGCAGGCAGTATTTT
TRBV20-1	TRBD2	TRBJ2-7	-	CSASLAGGPSYEQYF	TGCAGTGCTAGTCTAGCGGGAGGGCCCTCCTACGAGCAGTACTTC
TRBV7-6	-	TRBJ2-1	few	CASSLGPSAYNEQFF	TGTGCCAGCAGCTTAGGTCCTAGCGCTTACAATGAGCAGTTCTTC
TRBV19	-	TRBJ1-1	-	CAARFGTEAFF	TGTGCCGCAAGGTTTGGTACTGAAGCTTTCTTT
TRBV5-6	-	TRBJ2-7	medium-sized	CASSFDGSEQYF	TGTGCCAGCAGCTTCGACGGTTCCGAGCAGTACTTC
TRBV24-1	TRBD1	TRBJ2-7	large	CATSDPGQGVNEQYF	TGTGCCACCAGTGACCCCGGACAGGGTGTTAACGAGCAGTACTTC
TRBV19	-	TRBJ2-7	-	CASSIYVPAGLLEQYF	TGTGCCAGTAGTATATACGTCCCCGCTGGGCTACTGGAGCAGTACTTC
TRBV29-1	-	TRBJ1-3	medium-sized	CSVAGPESGNTIYF	TGCAGCGTCGCCGGGCCTGAGAGTGGAAACACCATATATTTT
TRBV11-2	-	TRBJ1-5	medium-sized	CASSLDPGGQPQHF	TGTGCCAGCAGCTTAGATCCAGGCGGGCAGCCCCAGCATTTT
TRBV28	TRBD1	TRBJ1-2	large	CATHSPRDSALYGYTF	TGTGCCACCCACTCTCCACGGGACAGTGCCCTCTATGGCTACACCTTC
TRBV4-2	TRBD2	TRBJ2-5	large	CASSPSWGTSGSLETQYF	TGTGCCAGCAGCCCCTCCTGGGGGACTAGCGGGAGTCTGGAGACCCAGTACTTC
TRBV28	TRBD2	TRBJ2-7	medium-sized	CASSSGGSYEQYF	TGTGCCAGCAGTTCGGGGGGCTCCTACGAGCAGTACTTC
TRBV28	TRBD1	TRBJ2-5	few	CASSFGQGGQETQYF	TGTGCCAGCAGTTTCGGACAGGGTGGGCAAGAGACCCAGTACTTC
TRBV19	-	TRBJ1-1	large	CATRFGTEAFF	TGTGCCACAAGGTTTGGCACTGAAGCTTTCTTT
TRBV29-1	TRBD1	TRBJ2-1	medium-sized	CSVSGTGVNNEQFF	TGCAGCGTTTCCGGGACAGGGGTCAACAATGAGCAGTTCTTC
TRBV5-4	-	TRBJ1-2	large	CASSPVPGLNYGYTF	TGTGCCAGCAGCCCTGTTCCGGGGCTCAACTATGGCTACACCTTC
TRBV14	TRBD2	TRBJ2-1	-	CASSQESAGDNEQFF	TGTGCCAGCAGCCAAGAATCGGCGGGAGACAATGAGCAGTTCTTC
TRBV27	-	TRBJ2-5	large	CASSLSNAAQETQYF	TGTGCCAGCAGTTTATCGAACGCGGCCCAAGAGACCCAGTACTTC
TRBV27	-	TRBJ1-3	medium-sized	CASSLNSGNTIYF	TGTGCCAGCAGTTTGAACTCTGGAAACACCATATATTTT
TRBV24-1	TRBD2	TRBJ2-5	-	CATRPSGGEETQYF	TGTGCCACCAGGCCTAGCGGGGGAGAAGAGACCCAGTACTTC
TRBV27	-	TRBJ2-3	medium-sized	CASSWGSYTDTQYF	TGTGCCAGCAGTTGGGGATCTTATACAGATACGCAGTATTTT
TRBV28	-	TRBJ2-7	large	CASSYAANSYEQYF	TGTGCCAGCAGTTACGCCGCTAACTCCTACGAGCAGTACTTC